This TCR beta chain was captured in a study of blood T cell repertoires in COVID-19. This clone has just one count. Sequencing was performed with immunoSEQ multiplex PCR; in TCRdb, only in-frame clones are kept and a portion is missing. The table records roughly 150,000 clones, more than 75% of them present only once. The germline CDR1 and CDR2 sequences are SGHVS and FQNEAQ. The V gene lost 1 base and the J gene lost 3 bases, with 9 bases spanning the gap. CDR3 length: 14 amino acids. This chain joins TRBV7-8 and TRBJ1-1; D is unclear. Sequenced material: peripheral blood. The sequence was obtained from a human donor with acute or convalescent COVID-19. The donor label of this sample is uncertain. Here the CDR3 reads CASSLGGGYTEAFF. The CDR3 coding sequence is TGTGCCAGCAGCTTAGGGGGAGGCTACACTGAAGCTTTCTTT.